This TCR beta chain came from a study of blood T cell repertoires in COVID-19. Here immunoSEQ multiplex PCR was the method, and the copy in TCRdb shows in-frame clones only, minus some. The sample lists 150,000 to 200,000 clones; roughly 80% were seen once. Living in about two dozen US areas, the participants were between roughly 18 and 90 years of age. The study assigned cohorts using participant-reported clinical history. Either two negative PCRs, clearance, or symptom resolution qualified Cohort 3 donors as recovered. The V gene end was trimmed by 0 bases and the J gene end by 3 bases; junction bases not matched to a gene: 6. CDR3 length: 16 amino acids. Looked up from germline, CDR1 is MNHEY and CDR2 is SVGAGI.

This sequence originates from a woman aged 45-59 years who had recovered from COVID-19. The V call is TRBV6-5, the J call TRBJ1-2; 8 bases align to TRBD1. Sequencing was performed on PBMCs or T cells enriched from blood (not recorded which). The CDR3 loop reads CASSYSQGARDYGYTF. CDR3 nucleotide sequence: TGTGCCAGCAGTTACTCGCAGGGGGCGCGAGACTATGGCTACACCTTC.